What follows are 27 T cell receptor beta chains derived from one specimen sequenced in a study of OX40 agonist ivuxolimab in advanced cancers. The library was made by the immunoSEQ multiplex PCR assay. TCRdb's version of the immuneACCESS table is confined to in-frame rearrangements and falls short of the full clone set. An unresolved V gene accounts for under half of the shortfall where checked; the remainder is of unknown origin. The sample profile shows tens of thousands of clones; roughly nine tenths of them were found once. The ten largest clones take up 3% to 4% of the sample. The material was CD4+ or CD8+ T cells sorted from blood, obtained in a trial of the OX40 agonist ivuxolimab. Receptors originate from an adult with an advanced solid tumor such as melanoma, head and neck, liver or kidney cancer.

In this sample, this clone turned up a few times. One end of the junction does not line up with germline, which may come from a read error. The chain carries TRBV6-1 and TRBJ1-3; 7 bases agree with TRBD1. The length of the CDR3 is 15 residues. CDR1 and CDR2 (germline): MNHNS, SASEGT. The CDR3 sequence is CASSEEQGSGNTIYF. As DNA, the CDR3 is TGTGCCAGCAGCGAAGAACAGGGGTCTGGAAACACCATATATTTT.

The rearrangement links TRBV7-9 to TRBJ2-1; D perhaps matches TRBD1 (5 bases). The V end lost 4 bases, the J end lost 0 bases, and 10 bases lay between the germline ends. Germline assignment: CDR1 SEHNR and CDR2 FQNEAQ (reference sequence). The CDR3 contains 15 residues. CDR3 amino acids: CASSSQGGSYNEQFF. For the CDR3, the DNA is TGTGCCAGCAGCTCGCAGGGTGGCTCCTACAATGAGCAGTTCTTC.

The gene calls are TRBV9 and TRBJ2-3, with 8 bases aligning to TRBD2. V lost 0 bases and J lost 4; bases outside the gene matches: 10. The length of the CDR3 is 17 residues. CDR1 is SGDLS, CDR2 YYNGEE, per germline. CDR3 nucleotide sequence: TGTGCCAGCAGCGTAGATAGCGGGATAGTGGGTGCAGATACGCAGTATTTT. Encoded protein: CASSVDSGIVGADTQYF.

The rearrangement links TRBV28 to TRBJ2-5; 8 nucleotides align to TRBD1. Per the germline V gene, CDR1 is MDHEN and CDR2 is SYDVKM. The CDR3 runs to 14 residues. The ends lost 2 bases at V and 2 bases at J; junction bases unmatched: 1. CDR3 DNA sequence: TGTGCCAGCAGTTTAACAGGGGGGCAAGAGACCCAGTACTTC. This translates into CASSLTGGQETQYF.

This chain uses TRBV11-2 with TRBJ2-5; the match to TRBD1 covers 9 bases. The germline V gene has CDR1 SGHAT and CDR2 FQNNGV. Losses at the gene ends were 1 base for V and 4 bases for J; bases not matched to a gene: 4. The CDR3 runs to 15 residues. The CDR3 nucleotides read TGTGCCAGCAGCTTAGTTGGGACAGGGACAGAGACCCAGTACTTC. This encodes CASSLVGTGTETQYF.

This rearrangement joins TRBV5-6 to TRBJ1-1; D remains unclear. V shed 1 base and J shed 4 bases, with 5 bases lying between them. CDR3 length: 12 amino acids. Per germline, CDR1 SGHDT and CDR2 YYEEEE. CDR3 region: CASSLQPTEAFF. The CDR3 DNA reads as TGTGCCAGCAGCTTGCAGCCCACTGAAGCTTTCTTT.

The rearrangement links TRBV7-9 to TRBJ1-5; D might be TRBD1 (5 bases). Per germline, CDR1 SEHNR and CDR2 FQNEAQ (reference sequence). The ends were cut back, 4 bases at V and 4 bases at J, with 11 bases in the middle. This CDR3 contains 14 residues. Here the CDR3 reads CASSSAGKNQPQHF. The CDR3 nucleotides read TGTGCCAGCAGCTCCGCAGGGAAAAATCAGCCCCAGCATTTT. The full variable domain, rest sourced from reference TRBV7-9 and TRBJ1-5, is DTGVSQNPRHKITKRGQNVTFRCDPISEHNRLYWYRQTLGQGPEFLTYFQNEAQLEKSRLLSDRFSAERPKGSFSTLEIQRTEQGDSAMYLCASSSAGKNQPQHFGDGTRLSIL.

The chain employs TRBV19 and TRBJ2-2; D not resolved. The CDR3 length is 14 residues. V lost 0 bases to trimming and J lost 7 bases, with 9 bases between them. The germline V gene encodes CDR1 LNHDA and CDR2 SQIVND (reference sequence). The DNA of the CDR3 is TGTGCCAGTAGTATAGATTTTGTTCACGGGGAGCTGTTTTTT. Residues: CASSIDFVHGELFF.

V and J are TRBV5-1 and TRBJ2-7; 7 positions match TRBD2. V dropped 1 base and J dropped 2; count of bases not matched to a gene: 6. The CDR3 covers 15 residues. Germline V lookup: CDR1 SGHRS, CDR2 YFSETQ. As DNA, the CDR3 is TGCGCCAGCAGCTTGACGGGGGGAGGAGCCTACGAGCAGTACTTC. Translated, it gives CASSLTGGGAYEQYF.

This chain connects TRBV29-1 to TRBJ1-1; D perhaps matches TRBD1 (6 bases). Germline lookup yields CDR1 SQVTM and CDR2 ANQGSEA. Trimming shortened V by 6 bases and J by 1 base, and 9 bases separated the two germline ends. The CDR3 has 12 amino acids. The CDR3, as DNA: TGCAGCGTCGCAGGGGAGAACACTGAAGCTTTCTTT. Its protein is CSVAGENTEAFF.

The gene calls are TRBV6-1 and TRBJ2-1; 8 nucleotides match TRBD2. Trimming cost V 1 base and J 3 bases; bases outside gene matches: 5. CDR1 is MNHNS and CDR2 is SASEGT in the germline V gene. CDR3 length: 16 residues. CDR3: CASSEEGLVLYNEQFF. CDR3 bases: TGTGCCAGCAGTGAAGAGGGACTAGTCCTCTACAATGAGCAGTTCTTC.

The CDR3 DNA sequence: TGTGCCAGCAGCAAGATATTTGGACCGACTCATACGCAGTATTTT. Its translation: CASSKIFGPTHTQYF. The chain couples TRBV5-6 to TRBJ2-3, with no clear D. Germline CDR1 SGHDT, CDR2 YYEEEE. The CDR3 is 15 amino acids. Trimming pared 4 bases from V and 7 bases from J, leaving 19 bases between.

The chain links TRBV7-9 to TRBJ2-7; D not resolved. The CDR3 loop spans 12 amino acids. V lost 2 bases and J lost 6, with 8 bases in between. The germline V gene has CDR1 SEHNR and CDR2 FQNEAQ (reference sequence). This CDR3 is CASSLLGLEQYF. The DNA of the CDR3 is TGTGCCAGCAGCTTACTTGGGCTCGAGCAGTACTTC.

The chain uses TRBV7-2 and TRBJ2-7, with D unresolved. The CDR3 is 14 amino acids. Germline V gene data show CDR1 as SGHTA and CDR2 as FQGNSA. Trimming pared 1 base from V and 5 bases from J, leaving 12 bases between. The CDR3 region has the DNA TGTGCCAGCAGCTTAGTTTCGGCCCAGGACGAGCAGTACTTC. Its protein is CASSLVSAQDEQYF.

The genes are TRBV11-2 and TRBJ2-5, with 7 bases that match TRBD2. The V gene end was trimmed by 1 base and the J gene end by 4 bases; junction bases not matched to a gene: 9. This CDR3 contains 16 residues. Per the germline V gene, CDR1 is SGHAT and CDR2 is FQNNGV. The CDR3 sequence: CASSLGLAARGETQYF. The CDR3 DNA follows: TGTGCCAGCAGCTTAGGGCTAGCGGCCCGCGGAGAGACCCAGTACTTC.

CDR3 sequence: CASTSTGDHEQYF. Written as DNA, the CDR3 is TGTGCCAGTACCAGTACAGGGGACCACGAGCAGTACTTC. This chain uses TRBV19 with TRBJ2-7; 7 nucleotides match TRBD1. This CDR3 has 13 residues. Germline V gene data show CDR1 as LNHDA and CDR2 as SQIVND (reference sequence). Losses at the gene ends were 7 bases for V and 5 bases for J; bases not matched to a gene: 8.

The chain uses TRBV6-6 and TRBJ2-2; the match to TRBD2 covers 7 bases. CDR1 MNHNY and CDR2 SVGAGI come from the germline V gene (reference sequence). V lost 10 bases and J lost 6; bases outside the gene matches: 14. CDR3 length: 15 amino acids. CDR3 residues: CATRSWDYYPGELFF. The CDR3 bases are TGTGCCACCAGATCTTGGGACTACTATCCCGGGGAGCTGTTTTTT.

V usage is TRBV6-4 and J usage is TRBJ2-4; 12 nucleotides agree with TRBD2. The V and J ends lost 4 bases and 2 bases, in that order; junction bases with no gene match: 3. This CDR3 contains 16 residues. Looked up from germline, CDR1 is MRHNA and CDR2 is SNTAGT. CDR3 in DNA: TGTGCCAGCAGTGGACTAGCGGGAGAATCCAAAAACATTCAGTACTTC. It codes for CASSGLAGESKNIQYF.

The CDR3 reads CASSSPLGLVEQFF. CDR3 DNA: TGTGCCAGCTCATCCCCACTAGGTCTGGTTGAGCAGTTCTTC. The chain has TRBV18 and TRBJ2-1, with D possibly TRBD2 on 5 matching bases. CDR1 is KGHSH and CDR2 is LQKENI in the germline V gene. Between the trimmed V and J ends, which lost 5 bases and 9 bases, there was a span of 17 bases. The CDR3 is 14 amino acids.

The V and J genes are TRBV27 and TRBJ2-1, with TRBD2 matching 8 bases. The CDR3 totals 14 residues. The V gene end was trimmed by 2 bases and the J gene end by 7 bases; junction bases not matched to a gene: 4. The germline gives CDR1 MNHEY, CDR2 SMNVEV (reference sequence). CDR3 in DNA: TGTGCCAGCAGTTTAACGGGAGGGAGGAATGAGCAGTTCTTC. This sequence encodes CASSLTGGRNEQFF.

The rearrangement uses TRBV7-9 and TRBJ2-7; D is perhaps TRBD2 (6 bases). Per germline, CDR1 SEHNR and CDR2 FQNEAQ (reference sequence). Trimming took off 4 bases at V and 1 base at J, with 17 bases between the two ends. CDR3 length: 16 amino acids. The CDR3 nucleotides are TGTGCCAGCAGCTCCACAAGCGGGCGGTTTTCCTACGAGCAGTACTTC. It specifies CASSSTSGRFSYEQYF.

The gene calls are TRBV6-5 and TRBJ2-1; 10 bases are shared with TRBD2. The length of the CDR3 is 16 residues. Germline values: CDR1 MNHEY, CDR2 SVGAGI. Trimming cost V 0 bases and J 5 bases; bases outside gene matches: 4. CDR3 region: CASSYSFLAGDNEQFF. The DNA for the CDR3 is TGTGCCAGCAGTTACTCGTTCCTAGCGGGGGACAATGAGCAGTTCTTC.

The J gene is TRBJ1-5, the V gene TRBV7-2; TRBD1 is a possible D gene (5 bases). There are 15 residues in the CDR3. Looked up from germline, CDR1 is SGHTA and CDR2 is FQGNSA. Trimming took 3 bases from V and 0 from J, leaving 9 bases between them. CDR3 residues: CASSFGAYSNQPQHF. The CDR3 DNA reads as TGTGCCAGCAGCTTCGGGGCATATAGCAATCAGCCCCAGCATTTT.

The chain combines TRBV9 with TRBJ2-7; D might be TRBD2 (6 bases). V gave up 3 bases and J gave up 0 bases, with 13 bases separating them. Germline-derived CDR1 and CDR2 are SGDLS and YYNGEE. The CDR3 has 15 residues. The CDR3 loop is CASSENPGSSYEQYF. The CDR3 region has the DNA TGTGCCAGCAGCGAAAATCCCGGGAGCTCCTACGAGCAGTACTTC. Combining the CDR3 with reference TRBV9 and TRBJ2-7 gives the whole variable domain DSGVTQTPKHLITATGQRVTLRCSPRSGDLSVYWYQQSLDQGLQFLIQYYNGEERAKGNILERFSAQQFPDLHSELNLSSLELGDSALYFCASSENPGSSYEQYFGPGTRLTVT.

Here the CDR3 reads CASSLWGQDVTEAFF. The CDR3 DNA reads TGTGCCAGCAGTTTATGGGGACAGGATGTCACTGAAGCTTTCTTT. V usage is TRBV27 and J usage is TRBJ1-1; 8 bases line up with TRBD1. With 1 base clipped from V and 4 bases from J, the junction kept 5 bases outside the gene matches. The CDR3 sequence is 15 residues long. Germline V gives CDR1 MNHEY, CDR2 SMNVEV (reference sequence).

The rearrangement uses TRBV29-1 and TRBJ2-3, with 9 bases aligning to TRBD1. This CDR3 spans 13 amino acids. CDR1 SQVTM and CDR2 ANQGSEA come from the germline V gene. Trimming cost V 3 bases and J 5 bases; bases outside gene matches: 3. The CDR3 region is CSVDRDRVDTQYF. The CDR3 nucleotides are TGCAGCGTTGACCGGGACAGGGTAGATACGCAGTATTTT.

The chain combines TRBV19 with TRBJ2-7, with D possibly matching TRBD1 (5 bases). CDR1 and CDR2 (germline): LNHDA, SQIVND (reference sequence). V was pared by 2 bases and J by 6 bases, with 20 bases between. The CDR3 loop spans 16 amino acids. The CDR3 coding sequence is TGTGCCAGTAGTATATTTGGTACAAGGGGCTTGGCCGAGCAGTACTTC. Translation gives CASSIFGTRGLAEQYF.